Listed below are T cell receptor beta chains from one sample, sequenced in a study of cytomegalovirus exposure and HLA in healthy donors. Using immunoSEQ multiplex PCR, the repertoire was profiled, and TCRdb retains in-frame clones only, with some absent. The sample records over 200,000 clones, around 90% being singletons. The sequenced sample was PBMCs. The receptors were sampled from a woman aged 25 to 45 in good health and CMV-seronegative. The CDR3 runs from the conserved cysteine through the conserved F or W. A D gene is named only where the DNA matches it firmly. Clone size, where shown, is once, few, many, or a class for clones that have expanded.

>12|TRBJ1-1|-|TRBV19|-
CASMEVGTEAFF
TGTGCCAGTATGGAGGTTGGAACTGAAGCTTTCTTT
>10|TRBJ2-2|-|TRBV29-1|few
CSGLTGELFF
TGCAGCGGGTTGACCGGGGAGCTGTTTTTT
>16|TRBJ2-7|-|TRBV27|once
CASNKPSRVSSYEQYF
TGTGCCAGCAACAAACCAAGCAGGGTAAGCTCCTACGAGCAGTACTTC
>16|TRBJ2-1|-|TRBV4-2|once
CASSQGLASVTNEQFF
TGTGCCAGCAGCCAAGGACTGGCTAGCGTTACGAATGAGCAGTTCTTC
>14|TRBJ2-7|-|TRBV11-2|-
CASSLVQGSYEQYF
TGTGCCAGCAGCTTAGTGCAGGGCTCCTACGAGCAGTACTTC
>14|TRBJ2-7|-|TRBV13|-
CASSLDRDSYEQYF
TGTGCCAGCAGCTTAGACAGGGACTCCTACGAGCAGTACTTC
>18|TRBJ2-2|-|TRBV12-5|few
CASGLYPGSNMNTGELFF
TGTGCTAGTGGTCTGTACCCGGGATCAAACATGAACACCGGGGAGCTGTTTTTT
>16|TRBJ2-7|TRBD1|TRBV28|-
CASSLSPGTGLGEQYF
TGTGCCAGCAGTTTATCCCCCGGGACAGGGTTGGGCGAGCAGTACTTC
>16|TRBJ1-1|-|TRBV7-9|-
CASSSSRGALNTEAFF
TGTGCCAGCAGCTCTAGTCGTGGGGCCCTGAACACTGAAGCTTTCTTT
>19|TRBJ2-5|TRBD2|TRBV7-2|-
CASSFESGLAGGRVRTQYF
TGTGCCAGCAGCTTCGAATCTGGGCTAGCGGGAGGCCGGGTGAGGACCCAGTACTTC
>17|TRBJ2-2|-|TRBV5-6|-
CASSSLARRSGAGELFF
TGTGCCAGCAGCTCTCTCGCACGGCGGTCGGGGGCCGGGGAGCTGTTTTTT
>11|TRBJ2-1|-|TRBV12-5|-
CASGFLYEQFF
TGTGCTAGTGGTTTCTTGTATGAGCAGTTCTTC
>11|TRBJ1-1|-|TRBV29-1|-
CSVELAVEAFF
TGCAGCGTTGAATTGGCAGTTGAAGCTTTCTTT
>15|TRBJ2-3|TRBD2|TRBV25-1|-
CASSAPSGITDTQYF
TGTGCCAGCAGTGCCCCTAGCGGGATAACAGATACGCAGTATTTT
>11|TRBJ2-1|-|TRBV11-3|-
CASSLGGEQFF
TGTGCCAGCAGCTTGGGGGGTGAGCAGTTCTTC
>16|TRBJ2-2|TRBD1|TRBV27|-
CASSGAGTVNTGELFF
TGTGCCAGCAGTGGGGCCGGGACAGTGAACACCGGGGAGCTGTTTTTT
>17|TRBJ2-4|TRBD2|TRBV27|-
CASSSGLAGGAKNIQYF
TGTGCCAGCAGTTCCGGACTAGCGGGAGGAGCCAAAAACATTCAGTACTTC
>15|TRBJ2-3|-|TRBV9|-
CASSASSLSTDTQYF
TGTGCCAGCAGCGCTAGCAGCCTTAGCACAGATACGCAGTATTTT
>15|TRBJ2-5|TRBD1|TRBV28|once
CASSPTGVWRETQYF
TGTGCCAGCAGCCCCACAGGGGTATGGCGAGAGACCCAGTACTTC
>11|TRBJ2-1|-|TRBV11-3|few
CASSRGDEQFF
TGTGCCAGCAGCCGGGGCGATGAGCAGTTCTTC
>16|TRBJ2-4|-|TRBV12-5|-
CASGLVSGGAKNIQYF
TGTGCTAGTGGTTTGGTATCGGGTGGGGCCAAAAACATTCAGTACTTC
>13|TRBJ2-7|-|TRBV7-9|-
CASSLPAGYEQYF
TGTGCCAGCAGCCTTCCGGCGGGATACGAGCAGTACTTC
>15|TRBJ2-5|-|TRBV7-6|once
CASSLSRWGEETQYF
TGTGCCAGCAGCTTATCTCGATGGGGGGAAGAGACCCAGTACTTC
>15|TRBJ2-1|-|TRBV6-6|-
CASSYLDSPYNEQFF
TGTGCCAGCAGTTACCTCGATAGCCCCTACAATGAGCAGTTCTTC
>14|TRBJ1-1|TRBD1|TRBV6-1|-
CASMDRGLGTEAFF
TGTGCCAGCATGGACAGGGGGCTCGGCACTGAAGCTTTCTTT
>13|TRBJ1-1|-|TRBV6-5|-
CASSQGSNTEAFF
TGTGCCAGCAGTCAGGGGTCGAACACTGAAGCTTTCTTT
>16|TRBJ2-3|TRBD2|TRBV4-3|-
CASSQVGGGTGDTQYF
TGCGCCAGCAGCCAAGTAGGCGGGGGGACGGGGGATACGCAGTATTTT
>15|TRBJ2-5|-|TRBV18|-
CASSQRDWYQETQYF
TGTGCCAGCTCACAACGGGACTGGTACCAAGAGACCCAGTACTTC
>13|TRBJ2-2|-|TRBV29-1|-
CSVARGSAGELFF
TGCAGCGTTGCCAGGGGATCCGCCGGGGAGCTGTTTTTT
>15|TRBJ2-7|TRBD2|TRBV7-2|-
CASSSQGAGADEQYF
TGTGCCAGCAGCTCCCAAGGAGCGGGAGCCGACGAGCAGTACTTC
>14|TRBJ2-3|-|TRBV11-2|-
CASSAWRATDTQYF
TGTGCCAGCAGCGCCTGGAGGGCCACAGATACGCAGTATTTT
>20|TRBJ2-3|TRBD2|TRBV4-2|-
CASSQDWNSGRLGDTDTQYF
TGTGCCAGCAGCCAAGATTGGAATAGCGGGAGGTTGGGAGACACAGATACGCAGTATTTT
>18|TRBJ2-1|TRBD2|TRBV7-6|-
CASSQTSGRAETYNEQFF
TGTGCCAGCAGTCAAACTAGCGGGAGGGCCGAGACCTACAATGAGCAGTTCTTC
>12|TRBJ2-7|-|TRBV5-6|once
CASSLRLYEQYF
TGTGCCAGCAGCTTGAGACTCTACGAGCAGTACTTC
>15|TRBJ2-7|TRBD1|TRBV25-1|-
CASNSLTGQYYEQYF
TGTGCCAGCAATAGCCTCACGGGACAGTACTACGAGCAGTACTTC
>11|TRBJ2-1|-|TRBV5-4|-
CASSFGNEQFF
TGTGCCAGCAGCTTTGGCAATGAGCAGTTCTTC
>13|TRBJ1-1|-|TRBV19|-
CASRTIGNTEAFF
TGTGCCAGTAGGACGATAGGAAACACTGAAGCTTTCTTT
>18|TRBJ2-6|TRBD1|TRBV5-1|-
CASSLGQGAIAGANVLTF
TGCGCCAGCAGCTTGGGACAGGGGGCGATCGCTGGGGCCAACGTCCTGACTTTC
>17|TRBJ2-5|-|TRBV9|once
CASSVDPSGTSQETQYF
TGTGCCAGCAGCGTAGATCCCAGCGGGACATCTCAAGAGACCCAGTACTTC
>18|TRBJ2-1|-|TRBV18|once
CASSLQGQLLLGGNEQFF
TGTGCCAGCTCCCTACAGGGGCAGCTCCTGCTGGGGGGCAATGAGCAGTTCTTC
>15|TRBJ1-2|-|TRBV29-1|-
CSVEVGAGPFYGYTF
TGCAGCGTTGAAGTCGGCGCAGGTCCGTTCTATGGCTACACCTTC
>15|TRBJ2-3|TRBD2|TRBV5-4|-
CASTSAGTGSDTQYF
TGTGCCAGCACCTCAGCGGGGACTGGTTCAGATACGCAGTATTTT
>15|TRBJ1-4|-|TRBV19|-
CASRQVRSRNEKLFF
TGTGCCAGTAGACAGGTTAGGAGCCGGAATGAAAAACTGTTTTTT
>14|TRBJ1-1|-|TRBV12-5|-
CASGSSGRGTEAFF
TGTGCTAGTGGTTCCTCCGGTAGGGGCACTGAAGCTTTCTTT
>15|TRBJ2-3|-|TRBV27|-
CASSSQYLGEDTQYF
TGTGCCAGCAGTTCCCAATATTTAGGGGAAGATACGCAGTATTTT
>16|TRBJ2-1|TRBD1|TRBV7-3|-
CASSLVGDRFYNEQFF
TGTGCCAGCAGCTTAGTAGGGGACAGGTTCTACAATGAGCAGTTCTTC
>16|TRBJ2-1|-|TRBV15|-
CATSRDLATIGPDQFF
TGTGCCACCAGCAGAGATCTAGCGACCATCGGACCCGATCAGTTCTTC
>15|TRBJ2-2|-|TRBV7-2|once
CASSSRLRETGELFF
TGTGCCAGCAGCTCCAGACTAAGGGAGACCGGGGAGCTGTTTTTT
>13|TRBJ1-1|-|TRBV2|-
CASGWIVGTEAFF
TGTGCCAGTGGGTGGATCGTCGGCACTGAAGCTTTCTTT